The clone carrying this TCR beta chain was seen many times. The source of the sample is a study of blood T cells in healthy people across ages. A second PCR of 7 to 11 cycles used a sample-barcoded 5' primer and a J-beta primer mix. TCRdb used MiXCR to reprocess the 5' RACE reads, holding one entry per CDR3 protein. The table includes some 1.7 million distinct CDR3 sequences, roughly 27% detected once. V lost 6 bases, J lost 12 bases, and 18 bases lay in between. The V gene's germline CDR1 is MDHEN and CDR2 SYDVKM. CDR3 length: 14 residues. J is TRBJ2-6 and V is TRBV28; D is tentatively TRBD1 or TRBD2 (5 bases each). Material for sequencing was blood. This TCR came from a young woman in good health. The CDR3 reads CASSLDGVGAVLTF. CDR3 DNA sequence: TGTGCCAGCAGCCTAGACGGGGTAGGGGCCGTCCTGACTTTC.